The sample holds a few counts of the clone carrying this T cell receptor (beta chain). The trim removed 0 bases at V and 2 bases at J, leaving 4 bases unmatched. The length of the CDR3 is 15 residues. CDR1 is SGHTA, CDR2 FQGNSA, per germline. This entry belongs to a study of beta chain features in type 1 diabetes. Expressed TCRB transcripts were sequenced because the isolated RNA had all been reverse transcribed beforehand. Generated by immunoSEQ multiplex PCR, the TCRdb table keeps only in-frame clones and is missing some. The data contain about 130,000 clones, approximately 9.2% of them seen just once; the ten biggest clones take up roughly 0.7%.

Sequenced: central memory CD4+ T cells from blood. The V gene is TRBV7-2, the J gene TRBJ2-7; 7 bases line up with TRBD1. The TCR sequence derives from a man younger than 30 in good health. Here the CDR3 DNA reads TGTGCCAGCAGCTTAGCCGGACAGGTCACCTACGAGCAGTACTTC. Translated: CASSLAGQVTYEQYF.